This is a list of T cell receptor beta chains from one sample in a study of cytomegalovirus exposure and HLA in healthy donors. The repertoire was sequenced with immunoSEQ multiplex PCR; TCRdb's copy has only in-frame clones and lacks some. The data contain 150,000 to 200,000 clones, roughly 80% of them singletons. Input material: PBMCs. These receptors all stem from a woman in her 30s in good health and CMV-seropositive. CDR3s include the opening cysteine and the closing phenylalanine or tryptophan. The D gene is left open where the match is weak. Some rows have no size entry. The others give once, few or many, or a class for an expanded clone.

V gene	clone size	CDR3 length	D gene	J gene	CDR3 DNA	CDR3 protein
TRBV6-1	.	13	.	TRBJ2-7	TGTGCCAGCAGGCACCCCTTCTACTACGAGCAGTACTTC	CASRHPFYYEQYF
TRBV7-2	.	14	.	TRBJ1-4	TGTGCCAGCAGCCCGTCGTACAGGGATGAAAAACTGTTTTTT	CASSPSYRDEKLFF
TRBV28	few	16	TRBD2	TRBJ2-7	TGTGCCAGCAGGCCTCTCCTAGCGGGAGTCTCCTACGAGCAGTACTTC	CASRPLLAGVSYEQYF
TRBV10-3	.	15	TRBD1	TRBJ2-1	TGTGCCATCGATCGCCGTGGACAGGGAGCCCCTGAGCAGTTCTTC	CAIDRRGQGAPEQFF
TRBV7-9	once	14	TRBD2	TRBJ2-1	TGTGCCAGCAGCCGTAGCGGGAGCGGGAATGAGCAGTTCTTC	CASSRSGSGNEQFF
TRBV29-1	.	13	.	TRBJ1-1	TGCAGCGTTATTATCGGTATGAACACTGAAGCTTTCTTT	CSVIIGMNTEAFF
TRBV27	.	14	.	TRBJ2-1	TGTGCCAGCCTGGGGGGTCTCTCCTACAATGAGCAGTTCTTC	CASLGGLSYNEQFF
TRBV5-5	.	12	.	TRBJ2-7	TGTGCCAGCAGCCCCGACAACTACGAGCAGTACTTC	CASSPDNYEQYF
TRBV5-1	.	16	.	TRBJ2-5	TGCGCCAGCAGCTTTCGCGCGGCGGTAACTAAAGAGACCCAGTACTTC	CASSFRAAVTKETQYF
TRBV15	.	13	.	TRBJ1-2	TGTGCCACCAGCAAGCCTCAACTCTATGGCTACACCTTC	CATSKPQLYGYTF
TRBV4-2	once	14	.	TRBJ1-6	TGTGCCAGCAGCCAAGATGCAGGGAATGGGCCCCTCCACTTT	CASSQDAGNGPLHF
TRBV5-1	.	16	TRBD1	TRBJ2-7	TGCGCCAGTTACTACACCACCGGGACAGGGGTGGACGAGCAGTACTTC	CASYYTTGTGVDEQYF
TRBV13	.	16	.	TRBJ2-7	TGTGCCAGCAGCCCATCTCCACTGAGGGTCTCCTACGAGCAGTACTTC	CASSPSPLRVSYEQYF
TRBV6-1	.	12	.	TRBJ1-2	TGTGCCAGCAGCTGGACAGATTATGGCTACACCTTC	CASSWTDYGYTF
TRBV11-2	.	13	TRBD1	TRBJ1-1	TGTGCCAGCAGCTTCGGACAGGGCACTGAAGCTTTCTTT	CASSFGQGTEAFF
TRBV11-2	.	15	.	TRBJ2-5	TGTGCCAGCAGCTTAGGCCCAAGGACCACGGGGGAGCAGTACTTC	CASSLGPRTTGEQYF
TRBV10-2	.	13	TRBD1	TRBJ1-2	TGCGCCAGCAGTGGACAGGGATATCATGGCTACACCTTC	CASSGQGYHGYTF
TRBV6-6	.	13	TRBD1	TRBJ1-1	TGTGCCAGCAAAGAGACAGGGGACACTGAAGCTTTCTTT	CASKETGDTEAFF